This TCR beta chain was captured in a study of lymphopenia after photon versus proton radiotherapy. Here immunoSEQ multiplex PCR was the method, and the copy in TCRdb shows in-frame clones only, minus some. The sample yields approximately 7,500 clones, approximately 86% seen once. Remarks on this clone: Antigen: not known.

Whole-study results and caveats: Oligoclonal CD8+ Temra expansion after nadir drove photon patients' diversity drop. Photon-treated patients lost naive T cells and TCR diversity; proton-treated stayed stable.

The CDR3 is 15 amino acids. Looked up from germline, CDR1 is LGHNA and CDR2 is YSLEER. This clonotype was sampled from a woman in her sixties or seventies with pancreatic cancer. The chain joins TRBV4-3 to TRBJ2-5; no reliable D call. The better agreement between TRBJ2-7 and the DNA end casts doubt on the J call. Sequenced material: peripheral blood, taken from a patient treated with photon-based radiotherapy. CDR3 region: CASSQDFVSSYEQYF. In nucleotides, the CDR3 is TGCGCCAGCAGCCAAGATTTCGTGAGCTCCTACGAGCAGTACTTC.